This T cell receptor (beta chain) emerged from a study of blood T cell repertoires in COVID-19. The germline CDR1 and CDR2 sequences are ENHRY and SYGVKD. The CDR3 runs to 16 residues. Trimming at V came to 7 bases and at J to 6 bases, leaving 10 bases not matched to a gene. Generated by immunoSEQ multiplex PCR, the TCRdb table keeps only in-frame clones and is missing some. The repertoire includes fewer than 300,000 clones, 65% to 90% of them detected once, and 5.1% sits in the top ten. The V and J genes are TRBV10-3 and TRBJ2-1, with 12 bases aligning to TRBD2. Sequencing input: peripheral blood. The sequence derives from a man over 45 with active or convalescent COVID-19. The CDR3 reads CAINDPPSGRANEQFF. Here the CDR3 DNA reads TGTGCCATCAACGACCCCCCTAGCGGGAGGGCCAATGAGCAGTTCTTC.